One T cell receptor beta chain is described in this entry. What it recognizes is unknown. These data are taken from a study of T cells in Graves' hyperthyroidism and ophthalmopathy. Study results and limitations: The blood repertoire included most of the expanded thyroid clonotypes above 0.001.

This CDR3 is built from 14 residues. V lost 7 bases to trimming and J lost 1 base, with 16 bases between them. Germline V CDR1 and CDR2: SQVTM, ANQGSEA. TCR beta CDR3 regions were amplified from RNA. The HTBI primer set drove a first-round RT-PCR of the TCR CDR3. TCRdb reprocessed the multiplex PCR reads via MiXCR and lists one record per CDR3 protein. The sample lists about 760,000 distinct CDR3 sequences, about 35% occurring once. Patients aged 18 to 65 had newly diagnosed hyperthyroidism of under 2 months' duration. Pregnant or lactating patients were excluded, as were those with uncontrolled infection or other autoimmune disease. In making diagnoses, clinical symptoms, serum thyroxine and TRAb, thyroid ultrasound and orbital computed tomography were all used.

The chain recombines TRBV29-1 with TRBJ1-1; D is possibly TRBD1 (6 bases). The source material was blood. The sequence came from a woman aged 35 to 49 with Graves' hyperthyroidism. The CDR3 reads CSALDSTTNTEAFF. CDR3 nucleotide sequence: TGCAGCGCACTGGACAGCACCACGAACACTGAAGCTTTCTTT.